The rows below give T cell receptor beta chains drawn from one sample of a study of blood T cell repertoires in COVID-19. Measured with immunoSEQ multiplex PCR; TCRdb has only the in-frame clones, and not every one. The profile covers about 220,000 clones, with about 88% appearing a single time and about 2.6% taken by the ten largest. The material sequenced was PBMCs or T cells enriched from blood (not recorded which). These receptors were obtained from a woman aged 25-40 years who had recovered from COVID-19. Each CDR3 is given with its conserved first and last residue. A D gene is named only where the DNA matches it firmly. The size field is filled for only some rows; it gives once, few, many or a size class.

d_call,v_call,clone_size,j_call,cdr3_nt,cdr3_aa
TRBD1,TRBV7-3,few,TRBJ1-2,TGTGCCAGCAGCTTAACGGGGACAGGGACATATTATGGCTACACCTTC,CASSLTGTGTYYGYTF
NA,TRBV5-4,NA,TRBJ1-2,TGTGCCAGCAGCTTTACGGATGTTACAGGGGGCTACACCTTC,CASSFTDVTGGYTF
TRBD2,TRBV19,NA,TRBJ2-3,TGTGCCAGTAGTATGTCCGGGGGACTAGCGGGGGTTGATACGCAGTATTTT,CASSMSGGLAGVDTQYF
NA,TRBV6-5,NA,TRBJ1-3,TGTGCCAGCAGTTACGGGACATCAGACTCTGGAAACACCATATATTTT,CASSYGTSDSGNTIYF
NA,TRBV5-1,NA,TRBJ1-2,TGCGCCAGCACCTCCCATACAGCCTATGGCTACACCTTC,CASTSHTAYGYTF
NA,TRBV2,NA,TRBJ1-1,TGTGCCAGCAGCTTAGGACAGAACACTGAAGCTTTCTTT,CASSLGQNTEAFF
TRBD1,TRBV9,NA,TRBJ1-2,TGTGCCAGCACTCGGGACAGGGAAGGAACAGGGTATGGCTACACCTTC,CASTRDREGTGYGYTF
NA,TRBV27,NA,TRBJ2-5,TGTGCCAGCGGGGCGGTGATTTGGGAGACCCAGTACTTC,CASGAVIWETQYF
NA,TRBV5-1,few,TRBJ2-7,TGCGCCAGCAGCTTGGGGGCCGGCTACGAGCAGTACTTC,CASSLGAGYEQYF
NA,TRBV4-3,once,TRBJ1-1,TGCGCCAGCAGCCAATATCTCGGGGATTCGGGAATGAACACTGAAGCTTTCTTT,CASSQYLGDSGMNTEAFF
NA,TRBV6-5,once,TRBJ1-2,TGTGCCAGCATCCTCCGGCAGGGGTCTTATGGCTACACCTTC,CASILRQGSYGYTF
TRBD1,TRBV4-1,NA,TRBJ1-1,TGCGCCAGCAGCCAAGATAATTTTAAGGGGGCTTTGAACACTGAAGCTTTCTTT,CASSQDNFKGALNTEAFF
NA,TRBV21-1,NA,TRBJ1-5,TGTGCCAGCAGCGGGGCAGGGAAGGGTCAGCCCCAGCATTTT,CASSGAGKGQPQHF
TRBD1,TRBV6-4,NA,TRBJ1-5,TGTGCCATCTTTCCCCGGACAGGGGGACAGCCCCAGCATTTT,CAIFPRTGGQPQHF
NA,TRBV3-1/TRBV3-2,NA,TRBJ2-5,TGTGCCAGCAGCCAAGGCGTACAGCCGGATCGAGAGACCCAGTACTTC,CASSQGVQPDRETQYF
TRBD2,TRBV4-3,NA,TRBJ2-5,TGCGCCAGCAGCCAAGGAGCGGGGGGGTGGGAAGAGACCCAGTACTTC,CASSQGAGGWEETQYF
TRBD1,TRBV5-5,NA,TRBJ2-7,TGTGCCAGCAGCACGTCTTCCGGGACAGGGTGGGAGCAGTACTTC,CASSTSSGTGWEQYF
NA,TRBV19,NA,TRBJ1-2,TGTGCCAGTAGTTGGGGGCGGAATGGCTACACCTTC,CASSWGRNGYTF
TRBD2,TRBV5-1,NA,TRBJ2-1,TGCGCCAGCAGCGTCGGACTAGCGGGGTTTGACAATGAGCAGTTCTTC,CASSVGLAGFDNEQFF
NA,TRBV5-1,NA,TRBJ1-1,TGCGCCAGCTGTCTCGACAGTCAAGTTAACATGAACACTGAAGCTTTCTTT,CASCLDSQVNMNTEAFF
NA,TRBV6-2/TRBV6-3,once,TRBJ2-5,TGTGCCAGCAGTTACGGCAGGGAGACCCAGTACTTC,CASSYGRETQYF
TRBD1,TRBV4-1,once,TRBJ1-2,TGCGCCAGCAGCCAAGTAGGGGGCGACTATGGCTACACCTTC,CASSQVGGDYGYTF
TRBD1,TRBV5-6,NA,TRBJ2-7,TGTGCCAGCAGCTTGGTGGGACAGGGATCGGATGAGCAGTACTTC,CASSLVGQGSDEQYF
NA,TRBV7-3,NA,TRBJ1-1,TGTGCCAGCTGCAAAGACAGTTGGGGTGAAGCTTTCTTT,CASCKDSWGEAFF
TRBD1,TRBV5-5,NA,TRBJ1-6,TGTGCCAGCACGGGACAGGGCTCCTATAATTCACCCCTCCACTTT,CASTGQGSYNSPLHF
TRBD2,TRBV5-4,NA,TRBJ2-5,TGTGCCAGCAGCTTGCAGCGGGGGAGGGGAGAGACCCAGTACTTC,CASSLQRGRGETQYF
NA,TRBV19,few,TRBJ2-7,TGTGCCAGTAGTCCGGGACTCCAGACCTACGAGCAGTACTTC,CASSPGLQTYEQYF
NA,TRBV2,NA,TRBJ1-4,TGTGCCAGCAGCCGCGGACAGAGTGAGAATGAAAAACTGTTTTTT,CASSRGQSENEKLFF
NA,TRBV2,once,TRBJ2-2,TGTGCCAGCAGTGATAAGGGTGGAGGTTGGGAGAATGCCGGGGAGCTGTTTTTT,CASSDKGGGWENAGELFF
TRBD1,TRBV3-1/TRBV3-2,NA,TRBJ2-5,TGTGCCAGCAGCCAAAGGACAGGGGCAGAGACCCAGTACTTC,CASSQRTGAETQYF
NA,TRBV6-1,NA,TRBJ1-6,TGTGCCAGCAGTGAACGGACAGCCCCCCTCCACTTT,CASSERTAPLHF
NA,TRBV21-1,NA,TRBJ2-4,TGTGCCAGCAGCAAAGAACTAGCGGGGGGGCAGTGCAAAAACATTCAGTACTTC,CASSKELAGGQCKNIQYF
TRBD1,TRBV27,NA,TRBJ1-6,TGTGCCAGCTCCCCTTGGACAGGGGATAATTCACCCCTCCACTTT,CASSPWTGDNSPLHF
NA,TRBV9,once,TRBJ2-7,TGTGCCAGCAGCGTAGAAGTAACAGCCTTCTCCTACGAGCAGTACTTC,CASSVEVTAFSYEQYF
NA,TRBV4-3,NA,TRBJ1-1,TGCGCCAGCAGCCAAGCAGGGGTGAAGTACACTGAAGCTTTCTTT,CASSQAGVKYTEAFF
TRBD2,TRBV5-1,NA,TRBJ2-1,TGCGCCAGCTGTTATGGCGGGGGGGCCTACAATGAGCAGTTCTTC,CASCYGGGAYNEQFF
NA,TRBV5-1,once,TRBJ2-3,TGCGCCAGCAGCTTAACAGGGATGAGCCGCACAGATACGCAGTATTTT,CASSLTGMSRTDTQYF
NA,TRBV7-2,NA,TRBJ2-7,TGTGCCAGCAGCTCCCACTTGGACGAGCAGTACTTC,CASSSHLDEQYF
TRBD1,TRBV19,few,TRBJ1-5,TGTGCCACCAATACCCTGACAGGGATGAGCAATCAGCCCCAGCATTTT,CATNTLTGMSNQPQHF
NA,TRBV7-6,once,TRBJ2-3,TGTGCCAGCAGCTTAGCCCGGGTGACAGCAGATACGCAGTATTTT,CASSLARVTADTQYF
NA,TRBV10-3,once,TRBJ2-3,TGTGCCATCAGTCTTGTCTCACCTCAGGGATCTTACACAGATACGCAGTATTTT,CAISLVSPQGSYTDTQYF
NA,TRBV27,NA,TRBJ2-1,TGTGCCAGCACCCCCCGGGGACTTGGCCTTTCGGATGAGCAGTTCTTC,CASTPRGLGLSDEQFF
NA,TRBV27,NA,TRBJ1-3,TGTGCCAGCAGAGGACGGGACTCTGGAAACACCATATATTTT,CASRGRDSGNTIYF
TRBD1,TRBV5-1,NA,TRBJ2-3,TGCGCCAGCACAACTTCCAGGGGGAATACGCAGTATTTT,CASTTSRGNTQYF
NA,TRBV4-3,NA,TRBJ1-2,TGCGCCAGCAGCCAAGTGGGTCGGGTTGACTATGGCTACACCTTC,CASSQVGRVDYGYTF
NA,TRBV2,once,TRBJ2-1,TGTGCCAGCAGTGACGTGGGGGGGCCTAACCACGGTGATGAGCAGTTCTTC,CASSDVGGPNHGDEQFF
NA,TRBV4-3,once,TRBJ2-6,TGCGCCAGCAGCCAAGGGGGCCCTGGGGCCAACGTCCTGACTTTC,CASSQGGPGANVLTF
NA,TRBV2,NA,TRBJ2-7,TGTGCCAGCGCCGAAGAAGGGGGGGTGGTCCACGAGCAGTACTTC,CASAEEGGVVHEQYF
NA,TRBV7-2,few,TRBJ1-6,TGTGCCAGCAGCTTAAGCAGGGTAGGATCACCCCTCCACTTT,CASSLSRVGSPLHF
TRBD1,TRBV12-3/TRBV12-4,NA,TRBJ1-1,TGTGCCAGCAGGGGGGACAGTAGTTTATTCTTCTTT,CASRGDSSLFFF
NA,TRBV7-2,NA,TRBJ1-6,TGTGCCAGCAGCTTAGCGCGGGAGACCCCGGGTTCACCCCTCCACTTT,CASSLARETPGSPLHF
TRBD1,TRBV12-5,NA,TRBJ2-1,TGTGCTACCAGGCTTTGGGACAGGAACGACAATGAGCAGTTCTTC,CATRLWDRNDNEQFF
NA,TRBV6-5,NA,TRBJ2-5,TGTGCCAGCAGTTACGGCGGGGGCGAGGAGACCCAGTACTTC,CASSYGGGEETQYF
TRBD1,TRBV18,NA,TRBJ2-1,TGTGCCAGCTCACCTCGGGACAGCCCTCTCAATGAGCAGTTCTTC,CASSPRDSPLNEQFF
TRBD1,TRBV10-3,NA,TRBJ1-1,TGTGCCATCAGTGGGGACAGGGGGGACACTGAAGCTTTCTTT,CAISGDRGDTEAFF
NA,TRBV5-1,NA,TRBJ2-7,TGCGCCAGCAGGCTCCAGGATGCCTACGAGCAGTACTTC,CASRLQDAYEQYF
NA,TRBV9,NA,TRBJ1-5,TGTGCCAGCAGCGTTGACAGTTATCAGCCCCAGCATTTT,CASSVDSYQPQHF
NA,TRBV27,NA,TRBJ1-3,TGTGCCAGCAGTTCGTCCACAGGTACCCCTTTTGGAAACACCATATATTTT,CASSSSTGTPFGNTIYF
TRBD1,TRBV5-4,NA,TRBJ1-6,TGTGCCAGCAGCTTGAAAGGGACAGATAATTCACCCCTCCACTTT,CASSLKGTDNSPLHF